This T cell receptor beta chain stems from a study of blood T cell repertoires in COVID-19. Study information: Sites across the United States, Italy and Spain contributed samples from acute and convalescent COVID-19. From T cells, B-cell-depleted T cells, or PBMCs came the material, which was cDNA or gDNA.

Some clones are missing from TCRdb's copy, which holds only in-frame ones; the method was immunoSEQ multiplex PCR. The table has about 380,000 clones, about 87% seen once; the top ten hold 1% to 1.5%. Enrolled through a virtual design, the participants were between 18 and 89 years of age and came from about two dozen US areas. CDR3 size: 14 residues. J lost 5 bases, V lost 6 bases, and 7 bases had no gene match. The germline V gene has CDR1 LNHDA and CDR2 SQIVND (reference sequence). The sample was PBMCs or T cells enriched from blood (not recorded which). The rearrangement joins TRBV19 to TRBJ1-1, with 9 bases identical to TRBD1. This clonotype was sampled from a man aged 30 to 39 who had recovered from COVID-19. The CDR3 is CASSKGQGRTEAFF. The CDR3 bases are TGTGCCAGTAGCAAGGGACAGGGAAGGACTGAAGCTTTCTTT.